The present TCR beta chain was sequenced within a study of tumor and adjacent non-tumor tissue in lung cancer. Study-level background: There were fewer than 15 adenocarcinoma, 2 squamous cell carcinoma and 1 small cell lung cancer cases.

This sample's RNA came from whole unsorted tissue. The normal lung tissue was taken more than 3 cm from the tumor edge. The library came from three nested PCR rounds adapted from ARM-PCR protocols. Via MiXCR, TCRdb re-called the multiplex PCR reads, giving one row per CDR3 protein. This table has 80,000 to 130,000 distinct CDR3 sequences, roughly 60% appearing once. As concerns this clonotype: One junction end disagrees with the germline gene, perhaps due to a read error.

The material sequenced was distant non-tumor lung tissue. The TCR was taken from a man aged 25-45 years with non-small cell lung cancer.

The CDR3 DNA follows: TGTGCCTGCAGCGGGTCATACGAGCTGTACTTC. It specifies CACSGSYELYF. The chain combines TRBV11-2 with TRBJ2-7; possibly TRBD2 for D (6 bases). CDR3 length equals 11 residues. In germline, CDR1 is SGHAT, CDR2 FQNNGV.